One sample yielded the 26 T cell receptor beta chains listed below, sequenced in a study of monozygotic twins with inflammatory bowel disease. TCRdb reanalyzed the 5' RACE reads, giving one entry per CDR3 protein sequence and no DNA. The sample's table shows approximately 210,000 distinct CDR3 sequences. Sequenced sample: blood. These receptors all come from a human donor with ulcerative colitis or Crohn's disease, or a healthy co-twin of an affected twin (not recorded which).

The chain joins TRBV6-5 to TRBJ2-2; the D call of TRBD2 rests on TCRdb alone, since no DNA is present to check it. This CDR3 region has 18 residues. The germline CDR1 and CDR2 sequences are MNHEY and SVGAGI. Here the CDR3 reads CASSYSTSGGRAPGELFF.

The rearrangement uses TRBV2 and TRBJ1-2. Germline assignment: CDR1 SNHLY and CDR2 FYNNEI. This CDR3 is built from 14 residues. CDR3: CASSLRSEGYGYTF.

This chain uses TRBV5-1 with TRBJ2-3; TCRdb designates TRBD1, a call that cannot be tested without DNA. The CDR3 has 16 residues. The germline CDR1 and CDR2 sequences are SGHRS and YFSETQ. CDR3 in amino acids: CASSLTPDRAPDTQYF.

This chain joins TRBV5-1 and TRBJ2-5. The germline gives CDR1 SGHRS, CDR2 YFSETQ. This CDR3 contains 15 residues. CDR3 amino acids: CASSVGIAGQETQYF.

The rearrangement uses TRBV5-1 and TRBJ2-7; TCRdb's D gene call, TRBD1, goes unchecked for lack of DNA. Germline lookup yields CDR1 SGHRS and CDR2 YFSETQ. The length of the CDR3 is 12 residues. The CDR3 here is CASRLQGDEQYF.

The chain employs TRBV3-1 and TRBJ1-2; the TRBD1 assignment by TCRdb is unverifiable without DNA. Germline V lookup: CDR1 LGHDT, CDR2 YNNKEL (reference sequence). The CDR3 loop spans 15 amino acids. The CDR3 is CASSPETGARYGYTF.

The chain uses TRBV5-1 and TRBJ2-5; TCRdb lists TRBD1, though no DNA is available to test this call. This CDR3 region has 13 residues. Per the germline V gene, CDR1 is SGHRS and CDR2 is YFSETQ. CDR3 region: CASSDTGAETQYF.

The V and J genes are TRBV30 and TRBJ1-1. The length of the CDR3 is 14 residues. CDR1 GTSNPN and CDR2 SVGIG come from the germline V gene (reference sequence). CDR3 residues: CDWSEENRNTEAFF.

The chain links TRBV28 to TRBJ1-2; TCRdb gives TRBD1 as the D gene, but with no DNA this cannot be confirmed. Germline V lookup: CDR1 MDHEN, CDR2 SYDVKM. The CDR3 extends over 14 amino acids. CDR3 amino acids: CASITPGQGYLHTF.

This rearrangement joins TRBV27 to TRBJ2-7; there is no DNA to check the TCRdb D call of TRBD1. Per germline, CDR1 MNHEY and CDR2 SMNVEV (reference sequence). This CDR3 is 13 amino acids long. CDR3 sequence: CASSLSSGSEQYF.

The chain combines TRBV5-1 with TRBJ1-5. Looked up from germline, CDR1 is SGHRS and CDR2 is YFSETQ. CDR3 length equals 13 residues. CDR3 in amino acids: CASSLRPEEPQHF.

The CDR3 here is CASSFSRTSGPDTQYF. The chain combines TRBV12-3 or TRBV12-4 with TRBJ2-3; with no DNA, the TCRdb D assignment of TRBD2 cannot be verified. The CDR3 is made up of 16 amino acids.

V gene TRBV5-1 combines with J gene TRBJ1-5; the D gene TCRdb calls, TRBD1, cannot be checked with no DNA. Germline V gene sequence: CDR1 SGHRS, CDR2 YFSETQ. The CDR3 runs to 14 residues. CDR3: CASSSGTDNQPQHF.

This chain connects TRBV7-9 to TRBJ1-4. Germline V gives CDR1 SEHNR, CDR2 FQNEAQ (reference sequence). This CDR3 has 15 residues. The CDR3 sequence is CASSLLPANNEKLFF.

CDR3 protein: CASSFLRGEGTEAFF. The rearrangement uses TRBV7-3 and TRBJ1-1; checking the TCRdb D call of TRBD1 is not possible without DNA. From germline, CDR1 is SGHTA and CDR2 FQGTGA. The CDR3 has 15 residues.

The CDR3 region is CASSFSGESYTF. The chain joins TRBV7-6 to TRBJ1-2; as DNA is missing, the TRBD1 call by TCRdb cannot be tested. There are 12 residues in the CDR3. CDR1 is SGHVS, CDR2 FNYEAQ, per germline.

The rearrangement uses TRBV5-1 and TRBJ2-2. This CDR3 spans 14 amino acids. Germline-derived CDR1 and CDR2 are SGHRS and YFSETQ. CDR3 sequence reads: CASSLEGSTGELFF.

The chain carries TRBV28 and TRBJ1-2; TCRdb picks TRBD1, but there is no DNA to check that call. The length of the CDR3 is 14 residues. Germline V lookup: CDR1 MDHEN, CDR2 SYDVKM. The CDR3 here is CASSFVDRPYGYTF.

The V gene is TRBV4-1, the J gene TRBJ1-1. CDR3 length equals 16 residues. CDR1 is MGHRA and CDR2 is YSYEKL in the germline V gene. The CDR3 spells CASSRGMALGVNEAFF.

The chain couples TRBV4-1 to TRBJ1-2; the TCRdb D gene call, TRBD1, has no DNA to confirm it. The CDR3 length is 15 residues. CDR1 is MGHRA and CDR2 is YSYEKL in the germline V gene. CDR3 in amino acids: CASSPLQGAYYGYTF.

The rearrangement uses TRBV6-1 and TRBJ2-7; TCRdb returns TRBD1, unconfirmable since there is no DNA. The CDR3 has 14 amino acids. The V gene's germline CDR1 is MNHNS and CDR2 SASEGT. CDR3 in amino acids: CASSRDHEGYEQYF.

This chain connects TRBV3-1 to TRBJ2-1; TCRdb gives TRBD2 as the D gene, but with no DNA this cannot be confirmed. The germline gives CDR1 LGHDT, CDR2 YNNKEL (reference sequence). The CDR3 loop spans 11 amino acids. CDR3: CASSRTDEQFF.

The chain carries TRBV15 and TRBJ2-5. This CDR3 spans 13 amino acids. The germline V gene encodes CDR1 LNHNV and CDR2 YYDKDF (reference sequence). CDR3 residues: CATRRDSQETQYF.

This chain connects TRBV4-1 to TRBJ2-7; TCRdb picks TRBD2, but there is no DNA to check that call. The CDR3 runs to 12 residues. The germline CDR1 and CDR2 sequences are MGHRA and YSYEKL. The CDR3 is CASGGLASEQYF.

This chain connects TRBV4-2 to TRBJ2-1; lacking DNA, the TRBD2 call made by TCRdb goes unchecked. Germline V gives CDR1 LGHNA, CDR2 YNFKEQ. CDR3 size: 16 residues. Here the CDR3 reads CASSQGTSGVNNEQFF.

This rearrangement joins TRBV20-1 to TRBJ1-1. The CDR3 consists of 13 residues. CDR1 DFQATT and CDR2 SNEGSKA come from the germline V gene (reference sequence). The CDR3 loop reads CSARNWQDTEAFF.